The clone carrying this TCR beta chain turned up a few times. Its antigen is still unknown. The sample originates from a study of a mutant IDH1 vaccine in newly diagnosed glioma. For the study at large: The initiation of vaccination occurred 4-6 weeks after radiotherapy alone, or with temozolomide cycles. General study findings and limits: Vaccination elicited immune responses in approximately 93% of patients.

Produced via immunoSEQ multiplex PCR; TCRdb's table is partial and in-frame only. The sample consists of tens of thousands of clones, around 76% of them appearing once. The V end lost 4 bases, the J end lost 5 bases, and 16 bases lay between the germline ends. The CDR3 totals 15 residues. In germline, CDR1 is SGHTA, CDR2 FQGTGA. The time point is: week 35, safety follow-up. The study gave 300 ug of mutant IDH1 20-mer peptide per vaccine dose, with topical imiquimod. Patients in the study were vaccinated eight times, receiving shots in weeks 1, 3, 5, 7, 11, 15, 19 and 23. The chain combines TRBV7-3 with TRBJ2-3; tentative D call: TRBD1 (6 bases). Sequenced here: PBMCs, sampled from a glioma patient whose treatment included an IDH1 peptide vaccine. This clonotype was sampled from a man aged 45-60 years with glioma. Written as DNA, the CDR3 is TGTGCCAGCAGCTCTAGTTCAGGGGAAGGAGATACGCAGTATTTT. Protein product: CASSSSSGEGDTQYF.